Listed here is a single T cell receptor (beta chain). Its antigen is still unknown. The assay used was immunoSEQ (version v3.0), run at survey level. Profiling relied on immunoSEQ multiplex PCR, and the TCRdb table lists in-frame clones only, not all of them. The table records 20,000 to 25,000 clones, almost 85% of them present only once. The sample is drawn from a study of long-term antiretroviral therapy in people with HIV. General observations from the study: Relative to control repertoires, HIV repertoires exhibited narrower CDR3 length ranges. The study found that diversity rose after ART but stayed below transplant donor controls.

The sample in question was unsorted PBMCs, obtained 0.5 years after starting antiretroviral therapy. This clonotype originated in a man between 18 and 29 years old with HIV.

The CDR3 DNA reads as TGTGCCAGCAGTTACGGGGGCGGTACCCCCTACGAGCAGTACTTC. Encoded protein: CASSYGGGTPYEQYF. The genes are TRBV6-5 and TRBJ2-7; D may be TRBD1 (6 bases). V lost 2 bases, J lost 2 bases, and 13 bases lay in between. Germline CDR1 and CDR2: MNHEY and SVGAGI. CDR3 length: 15 residues.